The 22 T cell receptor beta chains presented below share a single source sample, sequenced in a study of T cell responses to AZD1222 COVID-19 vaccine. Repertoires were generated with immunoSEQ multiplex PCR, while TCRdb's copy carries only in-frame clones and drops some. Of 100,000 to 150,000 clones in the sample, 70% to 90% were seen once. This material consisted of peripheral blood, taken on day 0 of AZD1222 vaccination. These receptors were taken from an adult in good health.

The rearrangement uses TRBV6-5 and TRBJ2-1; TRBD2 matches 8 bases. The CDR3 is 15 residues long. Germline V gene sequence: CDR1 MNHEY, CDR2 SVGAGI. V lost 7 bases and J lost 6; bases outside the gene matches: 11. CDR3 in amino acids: CASIRAGAGFNEQFF. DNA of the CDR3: TGTGCCAGCATCCGAGCGGGGGCAGGGTTCAATGAGCAGTTCTTC.

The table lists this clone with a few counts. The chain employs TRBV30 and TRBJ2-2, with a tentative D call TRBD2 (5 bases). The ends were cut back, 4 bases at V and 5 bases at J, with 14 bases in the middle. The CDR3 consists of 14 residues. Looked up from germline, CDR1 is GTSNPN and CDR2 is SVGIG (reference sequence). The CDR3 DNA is TGTGCCTGGAAGCGGACTCCAGAAACCGGGGAGCTGTTTTTT. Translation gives CAWKRTPETGELFF.

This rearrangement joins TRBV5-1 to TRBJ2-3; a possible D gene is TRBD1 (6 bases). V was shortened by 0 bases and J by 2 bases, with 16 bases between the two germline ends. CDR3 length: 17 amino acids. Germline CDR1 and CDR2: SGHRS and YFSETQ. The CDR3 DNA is TGCGCCAGCAGCTTGGATGGGGCAGGGGAGACCACAGATACGCAGTATTTT. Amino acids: CASSLDGAGETTDTQYF.

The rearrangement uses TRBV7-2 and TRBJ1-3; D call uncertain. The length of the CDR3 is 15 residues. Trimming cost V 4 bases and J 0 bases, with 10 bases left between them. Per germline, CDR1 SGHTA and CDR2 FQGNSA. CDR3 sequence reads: CASSSGLHSGNTIYF. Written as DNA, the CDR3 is TGTGCCAGCAGCTCCGGACTGCACTCTGGAAACACCATATATTTT. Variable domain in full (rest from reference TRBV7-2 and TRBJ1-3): GAGVSQSPSNKVTEKGKDVELRCDPISGHTALYWYRQSLGQGLEFLIYFQGNSAPDKSGLPSDRFSAERTGGSVSTLTIQRTQQEDSAVYLCASSSGLHSGNTIYFGEGSWLTVV.

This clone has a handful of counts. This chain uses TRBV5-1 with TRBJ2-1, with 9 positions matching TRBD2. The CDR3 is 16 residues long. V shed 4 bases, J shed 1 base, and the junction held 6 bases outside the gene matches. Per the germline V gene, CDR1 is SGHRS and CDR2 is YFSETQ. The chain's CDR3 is CASSAGTSLSYNEQFF. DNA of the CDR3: TGCGCCAGCAGCGCGGGGACTAGCCTGTCCTACAATGAGCAGTTCTTC. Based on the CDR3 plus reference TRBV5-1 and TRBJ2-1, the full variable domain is KAGVTQTPRYLIKTRGQQVTLSCSPISGHRSVSWYQQTPGQGLQFLFEYFSETQRNKGNFPGRFSGRQFSNSRSEMNVSTLELGDSALYLCASSAGTSLSYNEQFFGPGTRLTVL.

The CDR3 DNA reads TGTGCCAGCAGCTTCGACCTGCCCGGACTAGCGGCAACCTACGAGCAGTACTTC. It is translated as CASSFDLPGLAATYEQYF. V is TRBV9 and J is TRBJ2-7; the match to TRBD2 covers 10 bases. CDR1 is SGDLS, CDR2 YYNGEE, per germline. This CDR3 spans 18 amino acids. With 4 bases clipped from V and 2 bases from J, the junction kept 15 bases outside the gene matches.

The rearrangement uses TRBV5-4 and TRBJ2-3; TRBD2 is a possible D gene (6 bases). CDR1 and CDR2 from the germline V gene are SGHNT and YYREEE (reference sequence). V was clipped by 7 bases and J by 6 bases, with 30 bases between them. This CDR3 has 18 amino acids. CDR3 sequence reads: CASGPSLAQMTPRDTQYF. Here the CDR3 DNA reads TGTGCCAGCGGTCCCTCGCTAGCGCAAATGACGCCCCGGGATACGCAGTATTTT.

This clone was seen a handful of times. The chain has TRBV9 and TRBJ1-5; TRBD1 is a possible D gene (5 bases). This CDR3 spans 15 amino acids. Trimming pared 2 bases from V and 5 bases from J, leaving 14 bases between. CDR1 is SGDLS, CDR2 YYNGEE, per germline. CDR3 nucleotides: TGTGCCAGCAGCGTCGACGGGGGACGGGATCAGCCCCAGCATTTT. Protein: CASSVDGGRDQPQHF.

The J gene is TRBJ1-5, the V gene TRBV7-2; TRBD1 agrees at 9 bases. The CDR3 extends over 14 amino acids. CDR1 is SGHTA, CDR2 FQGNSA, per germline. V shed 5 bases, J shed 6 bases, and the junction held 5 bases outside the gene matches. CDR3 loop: CASSDRDRVQPQHF. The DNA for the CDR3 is TGTGCCAGCAGCGACCGGGACAGGGTTCAGCCCCAGCATTTT.

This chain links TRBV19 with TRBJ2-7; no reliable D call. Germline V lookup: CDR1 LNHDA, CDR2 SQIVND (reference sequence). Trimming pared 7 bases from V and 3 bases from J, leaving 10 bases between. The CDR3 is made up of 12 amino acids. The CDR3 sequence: CASTPDGYEQYF. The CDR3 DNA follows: TGTGCCAGTACCCCGGACGGCTACGAGCAGTACTTC.

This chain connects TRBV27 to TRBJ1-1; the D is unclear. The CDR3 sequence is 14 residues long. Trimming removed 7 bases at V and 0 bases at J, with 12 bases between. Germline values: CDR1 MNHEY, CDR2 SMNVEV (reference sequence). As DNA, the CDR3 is TGTGCCAGCAAGGGTTGGACGTTGAACACTGAAGCTTTCTTT. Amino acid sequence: CASKGWTLNTEAFF.

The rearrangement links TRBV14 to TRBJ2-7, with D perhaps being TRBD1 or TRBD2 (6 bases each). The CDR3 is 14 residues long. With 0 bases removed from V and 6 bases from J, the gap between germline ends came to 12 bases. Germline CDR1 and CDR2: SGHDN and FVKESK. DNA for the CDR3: TGTGCCAGCAGCCAAGATAGGGGGGCCCGCGAGCAGTACTTC. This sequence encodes CASSQDRGAREQYF.

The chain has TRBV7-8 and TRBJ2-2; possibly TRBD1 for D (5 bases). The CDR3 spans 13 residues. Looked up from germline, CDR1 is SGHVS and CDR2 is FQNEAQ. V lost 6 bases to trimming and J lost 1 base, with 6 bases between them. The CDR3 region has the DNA TGTGCCAGCAGACAGGAGAACACCGGGGAGCTGTTTTTT. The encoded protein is CASRQENTGELFF.

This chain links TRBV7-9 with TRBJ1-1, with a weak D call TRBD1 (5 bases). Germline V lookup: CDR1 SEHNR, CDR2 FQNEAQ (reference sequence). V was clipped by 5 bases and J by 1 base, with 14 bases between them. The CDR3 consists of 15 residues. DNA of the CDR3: TGTGCCAGCAGCGCCCAGTCTGGGGGGAACACTGAAGCTTTCTTT. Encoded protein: CASSAQSGGNTEAFF.

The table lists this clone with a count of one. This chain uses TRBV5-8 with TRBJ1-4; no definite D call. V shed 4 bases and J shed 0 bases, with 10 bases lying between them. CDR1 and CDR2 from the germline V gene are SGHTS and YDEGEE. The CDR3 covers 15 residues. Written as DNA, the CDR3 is TGTGCCAGCAGCCCTGATGGATCAACTAATGAAAAACTGTTTTTT. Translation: CASSPDGSTNEKLFF.

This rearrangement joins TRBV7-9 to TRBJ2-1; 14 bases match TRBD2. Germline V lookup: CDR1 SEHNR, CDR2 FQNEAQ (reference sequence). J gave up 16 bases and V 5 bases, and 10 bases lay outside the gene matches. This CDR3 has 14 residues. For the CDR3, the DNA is TGTGCCAGCAGCCCGACGACTAGCGGGGGGGCTGGCTTCTTC. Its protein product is CASSPTTSGGAGFF.

For the CDR3, the DNA is TGTGCCAGCAGCTTCGGGGCTAGCGGGAACAATGAGCAGTTCTTC. It is translated as CASSFGASGNNEQFF. This sequence joins TRBV11-1 and TRBJ2-1; 9 bases are a match to TRBD2. V gave up 3 bases and J gave up 5 bases; unmatched junction bases: 5. The CDR3 is 15 amino acids. Germline lookup yields CDR1 SGHAT and CDR2 FQDESV (reference sequence).

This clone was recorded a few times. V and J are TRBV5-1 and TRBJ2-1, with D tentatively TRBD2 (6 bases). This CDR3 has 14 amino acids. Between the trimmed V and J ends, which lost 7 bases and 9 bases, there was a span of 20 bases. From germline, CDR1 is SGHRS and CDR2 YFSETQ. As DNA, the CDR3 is TGCGCCAGCCCTCTTGCAGAAGGGGAGGCTGAGCAGTTCTTC. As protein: CASPLAEGEAEQFF.

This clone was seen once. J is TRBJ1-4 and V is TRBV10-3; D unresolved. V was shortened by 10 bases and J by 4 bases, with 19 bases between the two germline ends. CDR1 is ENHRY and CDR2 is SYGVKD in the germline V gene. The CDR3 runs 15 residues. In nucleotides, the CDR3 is TGTGCCACCTCGCCGGGTGGAGGGATTAATGAAAAACTGTTTTTT. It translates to CATSPGGGINEKLFF.

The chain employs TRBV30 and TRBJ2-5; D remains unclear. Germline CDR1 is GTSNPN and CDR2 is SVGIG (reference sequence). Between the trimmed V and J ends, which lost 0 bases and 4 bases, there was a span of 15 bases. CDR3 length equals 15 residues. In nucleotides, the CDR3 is TGTGCCTGGAGTGTTCGGCACCAGGCGACAGAGACCCAGTACTTC. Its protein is CAWSVRHQATETQYF.

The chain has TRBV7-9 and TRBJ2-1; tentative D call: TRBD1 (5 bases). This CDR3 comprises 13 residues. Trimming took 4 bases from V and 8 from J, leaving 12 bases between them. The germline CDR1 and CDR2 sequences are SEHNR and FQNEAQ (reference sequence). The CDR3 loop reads CASSYGQMDEQFF. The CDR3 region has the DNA TGTGCCAGCAGCTACGGACAAATGGATGAGCAGTTCTTC.

The CDR3 region has the DNA TGTGCCAGCAGCCAACTTGGACCGGCCCCCGAGTACTTC. Its protein product is CASSQLGPAPEYF. J is TRBJ2-7 and V is TRBV2; unclear D gene. Trimming pared 6 bases from V and 11 bases from J, leaving 20 bases between. CDR3 length: 13 residues. Germline V CDR1 and CDR2: SNHLY, FYNNEI.